The 28 T cell receptor beta chains given below trace back to one sample, sequenced in a study of blood T cell repertoires in COVID-19. Sequencing used immunoSEQ multiplex PCR; TCRdb keeps in-frame clones, though not all of them. This sample yields more than 55,000 clones, of which 80% to 90% are seen a single time; around 7.7% belongs to the top ten. Sample: peripheral blood. The receptors were gathered from a human donor with active COVID-19. The donor label of this sample is uncertain.

CDR3 coding DNA: TGCGCCAGCAGCCAAGAGGGGACAGGGGGTGGTGAAAAACTGTTTTTT. Translation: CASSQEGTGGGEKLFF. The rearrangement joins TRBV4-3 to TRBJ1-4, with 11 bases matching TRBD1. J lost 7 bases, V lost 0 bases, and 4 bases had no gene match. CDR3 length: 16 amino acids. The germline CDR1 and CDR2 sequences are LGHNA and YSLEER.

This rearrangement joins TRBV27 to TRBJ1-2, with D possibly being TRBD1 (6 bases). V lost 4 bases and J lost 1, with 19 bases in between. CDR3 length: 17 residues. Germline-derived CDR1 and CDR2 are MNHEY and SMNVEV (reference sequence). CDR3 sequence reads: CASSSSGGYPLNYGYTF. The DNA of the CDR3 is TGTGCCAGCAGTTCGTCGGGGGGCTACCCCCTTAACTATGGCTACACCTTC.

The rearrangement links TRBV6-5 to TRBJ2-7; 8 bases align to TRBD2. The CDR3 sequence is 14 residues long. Germline V gene lookup returns CDR1 MNHEY and CDR2 SVGAGI. With 4 bases clipped from V and 4 bases from J, the junction kept 6 bases outside the gene matches. CDR3 nucleotide sequence: TGTGCCAGCAGTTCCGGGACTAGAACATACGAGCAGTACTTC. Residues: CASSSGTRTYEQYF.

The CDR3 loop reads CASSDRQGRTEAFF. The CDR3 DNA reads as TGTGCCAGCAGCGACAGACAGGGACGGACTGAAGCTTTCTTT. V gene TRBV6-5 combines with J gene TRBJ1-1; TRBD1 agrees at 7 bases. Germline CDR1 is MNHEY and CDR2 is SVGAGI. The CDR3 has 14 amino acids. J was trimmed by 5 bases and V by 6 bases; bases with no gene match: 9.

The chain joins TRBV28 to TRBJ1-1; no clear D. This CDR3 has 13 residues. CDR1 and CDR2 from the germline V gene are MDHEN and SYDVKM. The V gene lost 4 bases and the J gene lost 8 bases, with 14 bases spanning the gap. The chain's CDR3 is CASSSGIWGEAFF. CDR3 sequence (DNA): TGTGCCAGCAGTTCGGGGATATGGGGAGAAGCTTTCTTT.

CDR3 bases: TGTGCCAGCCGGACAGGGATCAACACTGAAGCTTTCTTT. Translation: CASRTGINTEAFF. This chain uses TRBV6-5 with TRBJ1-1; 8 nucleotides agree with TRBD1. CDR3 length: 13 amino acids. V lost 8 bases to trimming and J lost 2 bases; unmatched junction nucleotides: 4. CDR1 and CDR2 (germline): MNHEY, SVGAGI.

This chain connects TRBV6-5 to TRBJ1-2, with a weak D call TRBD1 (6 bases). There are 11 residues in the CDR3. The V end was cut by 6 bases, the J end by 7 bases, with 9 bases between. CDR1 and CDR2 (germline): MNHEY, SVGAGI. CDR3 sequence: CASSAGAGYTF. CDR3 nucleotide sequence: TGTGCCAGCAGCGCAGGGGCTGGCTACACCTTC.

This clone was picked up one time. The chain uses TRBV19 and TRBJ1-1; the D is unclear. CDR1 is LNHDA, CDR2 SQIVND, per germline (reference sequence). The CDR3 length is 13 residues. V shed 5 bases and J shed 0 bases, with 7 bases lying between them. The CDR3 sequence: CASSVTLNTEAFF. The CDR3 DNA reads as TGTGCCAGTAGTGTTACATTGAACACTGAAGCTTTCTTT.

This clone has a single count. The chain recombines TRBV7-9 with TRBJ2-3; a possible D gene is TRBD1 (5 bases). CDR1 and CDR2 (germline): SEHNR, FQNEAQ (reference sequence). The CDR3 totals 14 residues. The V gene lost 3 bases and the J gene lost 1 base, with 8 bases spanning the gap. The CDR3 sequence: CASSFEGGTDTQYF. For the CDR3, the DNA is TGTGCCAGCAGCTTTGAAGGGGGCACAGATACGCAGTATTTT.

The chain carries TRBV30 and TRBJ1-1; D possibly corresponds to TRBD1 (6 bases). The CDR3 runs 15 residues. Germline CDR1 reads GTSNPN; CDR2 reads SVGIG (reference sequence). CDR3 bases: TGTGCTGGAGTAACAGGGTGGAATTTGGACACTGAAGCTTTCTTT. It translates to CAGVTGWNLDTEAFF. The full variable domain, rest sourced from reference TRBV30 and TRBJ1-1, is SQTIHQWPATLVQPVGSPLSLECTVEGTSNPNLYWYRQAAGRGLQLLFYSVGIGQISSEVPQNLSASRPQDRQFILSSKKLLLSDSGFYLCAGVTGWNLDTEAFFGQGTRLTVV.

The genes are TRBV7-3 and TRBJ2-3; 10 nucleotides agree with TRBD2. The germline V gene has CDR1 SGHTA and CDR2 FQGTGA. V lost 6 bases, J lost 0 bases, and 0 bases stayed unmatched. This CDR3 contains 14 residues. The CDR3 sequence: CASRTSGSTDTQYF. As DNA, the CDR3 is TGTGCCAGCAGGACTAGCGGGAGCACAGATACGCAGTATTTT.

The chain couples TRBV6-2 or TRBV6-3 to TRBJ1-5; no clear D. Germline V gene data show CDR1 as MNHEY and CDR2 as SVGEGT. This CDR3 has 14 amino acids. V was clipped by 0 bases and J by 7 bases, with 10 bases between them. CDR3 protein: CASSYSNSHQPQHF. CDR3 DNA sequence: TGTGCCAGCAGTTACTCGAACAGTCACCAGCCCCAGCATTTT.

CDR3 sequence: CSASGLAGGREQYF. For the CDR3, the DNA is TGCAGTGCTAGTGGGCTAGCGGGGGGAAGGGAGCAGTACTTC. This chain uses TRBV20-1 with TRBJ2-7; the match to TRBD2 covers 11 bases. The CDR3 covers 14 residues. Germline trimming cut 3 bases from V and 7 bases from J; bases unmatched to any gene: 8. In germline, CDR1 is DFQATT, CDR2 SNEGSKA (reference sequence).

This chain connects TRBV5-1 to TRBJ2-1; tentatively, D is TRBD2 (6 bases). The CDR3 has 15 residues. The germline CDR1 and CDR2 sequences are SGHRS and YFSETQ. Trimming removed 1 base at V and 3 bases at J, with 11 bases between. The CDR3 DNA reads TGCGCCAGCAGCTTGCCTCGGGGGAGCTACAATGAGCAGTTCTTC. This encodes CASSLPRGSYNEQFF.

The chain is built from TRBV5-6 and TRBJ2-5; 13 bases fit TRBD2. Germline values: CDR1 SGHDT, CDR2 YYEEEE. The CDR3 consists of 18 residues. The V gene end was trimmed by 4 bases and the J gene end by 1 base; junction bases not matched to a gene: 10. CDR3 amino acids: CASSTLAGGPYIQETQYF. The CDR3 DNA sequence: TGTGCCAGCAGCACACTAGCGGGGGGGCCTTATATCCAAGAGACCCAGTACTTC.

This clone was seen a single time. Compared with germline, one end of the junction differs, possibly owing to a read error. The V call is TRBV7-2, the J call TRBJ1-2; D is possibly TRBD1 (5 bases). This CDR3 has 14 residues. The germline V gene has CDR1 SGHTA and CDR2 FQGNSA. The CDR3 loop reads CASSLAWGGTGYTF. For the CDR3, the DNA is TGTGCCAGCAGCCTAGCTTGGGGCGGGACCGGCTACACCTTC.

This sequence joins TRBV23-1 and TRBJ1-2; 10 bases are shared with TRBD1. TRBV23-1 is annotated as an ORF whose role is uncertain. V trimming: 3 bases; J trimming: 2 bases; junction bases outside the gene matches: 6. The CDR3 sequence is 16 residues long. CDR3 in DNA: TGCGCCAGCAGTCAGGTTACGGGACAGGGGAACTATGGCTACACCTTC. Its translation: CASSQVTGQGNYGYTF.

This rearrangement joins TRBV20-1 to TRBJ2-5; unclear D gene. Trimming took 3 bases from V and 0 from J, leaving 14 bases between them. Germline lookup yields CDR1 DFQATT and CDR2 SNEGSKA (reference sequence). The CDR3 is 15 residues long. CDR3 nucleotides: TGCAGTGCTAGTAAGGCAACAGCCCACCAAGAGACCCAGTACTTC. This encodes CSASKATAHQETQYF.

This chain connects TRBV5-1 to TRBJ2-3; TRBD2 matches at 7 bases. Germline V gene sequence: CDR1 SGHRS, CDR2 YFSETQ. The CDR3 is 16 amino acids. The junction had 11 bases not matched to a gene; V was cut back by 4 bases and J by 3 bases. CDR3 residues: CASSGGAGPTTDTQYF. The CDR3 bases are TGCGCCAGCAGCGGGGGAGCGGGACCGACTACAGATACGCAGTATTTT.

This clone has just a few counts. V gene TRBV6-5 combines with J gene TRBJ2-3; 8 bases align to TRBD2. The CDR3 loop spans 15 amino acids. Germline V CDR1 and CDR2: MNHEY, SVGAGI. The V segment lost 6 bases and the J segment 0 bases; nucleotides outside the gene matches: 5. The CDR3 nucleotides are TGTGCCAGCAGGTTAGCGGGGACTAGCACAGATACGCAGTATTTT. This encodes CASRLAGTSTDTQYF.

The chain couples TRBV29-1 to TRBJ2-7, with D tentatively TRBD1 (5 bases). Trimming stripped 4 bases from V and 7 bases from J, with 14 bases between. The CDR3 spans 12 residues. Germline CDR1 and CDR2: SQVTM and ANQGSEA. The CDR3: CSVVQGQREQYF. In DNA form, the CDR3 reads TGCAGCGTTGTGCAGGGCCAGAGGGAGCAGTACTTC.

This CDR3 is CASSPRRPSVSTIYF. The CDR3 DNA sequence: TGTGCCAGCAGTCCCAGGCGACCCTCTGTCAGCACCATATATTTT. V usage is TRBV27 and J usage is TRBJ1-3; unclear D gene. The CDR3 totals 15 residues. From germline, CDR1 is MNHEY and CDR2 SMNVEV (reference sequence). The V end was cut by 5 bases, the J end by 9 bases, with 20 bases between.

The rearrangement joins TRBV11-3 to TRBJ2-5, with a possible D match to TRBD2 (6 bases). The V end lost 1 base, the J end lost 3 bases, and 12 bases lay between the germline ends. Germline CDR1 is SGHNT and CDR2 is YENEEA. CDR3 size: 15 residues. The CDR3 DNA follows: TGTGCCAGCAGCTTAGGGCCGACTAGTAAAGAGACCCAGTACTTC. It specifies CASSLGPTSKETQYF.

The rearrangement uses TRBV27 and TRBJ2-7; 8 nucleotides match TRBD1. Germline values: CDR1 MNHEY, CDR2 SMNVEV (reference sequence). This CDR3 is built from 17 residues. The V and J ends lost 2 bases and 7 bases, in that order; junction bases with no gene match: 16. The CDR3 region has the DNA TGTGCCAGCAGTTTACCCTTGTTTCTCCAGGGGGCAAGAGAGCAGTACTTC. It codes for CASSLPLFLQGAREQYF.

The gene calls are TRBV6-5 and TRBJ2-3, with 9 bases aligning to TRBD2. This CDR3 is built from 16 residues. The V gene end was trimmed by 0 bases and the J gene end by 3 bases; junction bases not matched to a gene: 4. Per germline, CDR1 MNHEY and CDR2 SVGAGI. CDR3: CASSYSGLAATDTQYF. The CDR3 DNA sequence: TGTGCCAGCAGTTACTCGGGACTAGCTGCTACAGATACGCAGTATTTT.

The chain couples TRBV7-9 to TRBJ1-4; possible D gene TRBD1, 5 bases. The CDR3 totals 15 residues. Trimming took 4 bases from V and 7 from J, leaving 16 bases between them. The germline CDR1 and CDR2 sequences are SEHNR and FQNEAQ (reference sequence). The CDR3 sequence is CASSYADGGIEKLFF. CDR3 nucleotides: TGTGCCAGCAGCTACGCAGACGGGGGGATTGAAAAACTGTTTTTT.

The chain combines TRBV5-4 with TRBJ2-6; tentative D call: TRBD2 (5 bases). The CDR3 runs to 14 residues. The V end was cut by 5 bases, the J end by 1 base, with 7 bases between. Germline loops: CDR1 SGHNT, CDR2 YYREEE (reference sequence). CDR3 DNA sequence: TGTGCCAGCAGGCTAGCTTCTGGGGCCAACGTCCTGACTTTC. Protein product: CASRLASGANVLTF.

This clone was seen a few times. The chain uses TRBV7-2 and TRBJ2-7, with a possible D match to TRBD2 (6 bases). The CDR3 has 17 amino acids. V lost 0 bases and J lost 0, with 15 bases in between. The germline V gene encodes CDR1 SGHTA and CDR2 FQGNSA. The CDR3, as DNA: TGTGCCAGCAGCTTAGCGTTCAGCGGGTTATCCTCCTACGAGCAGTACTTC. Translation: CASSLAFSGLSSYEQYF.